A single sample gave rise to the 7 T cell receptor beta chains below, sequenced in a study of memory CD4+ T cells and cytomegalovirus serostatus. The sort gate was single viable CD3+CD4+CD8-CD45RO+ cells for memory CD4+ T cells. TCRdb keeps only in-frame clones here, not all; method: immunoSEQ multiplex PCR. The repertoire holds under 65,000 clones, with around 80% as singletons. What was sequenced was memory CD4+ T cells from blood. The source of these receptors is an adult in good health and CMV-seronegative.

This clone came up a few times. The chain recombines TRBV7-8 with TRBJ2-4; no reliable D call. This CDR3 has 15 residues. V lost 1 base, J lost 0 bases, and 7 bases lay in between. Germline assignment: CDR1 SGHVS and CDR2 FQNEAQ. CDR3 sequence reads: CASSLEGVAKNIQYF. The CDR3 DNA is TGTGCCAGCAGCTTAGAGGGCGTAGCCAAAAACATTCAGTACTTC.

The chain carries TRBV5-4 and TRBJ2-5; tentative D call: TRBD1 (6 bases). The V end was cut by 2 bases, the J end by 1 base, with 9 bases between. This CDR3 comprises 14 residues. The V gene's germline CDR1 is SGHNT and CDR2 YYREEE (reference sequence). CDR3 bases: TGTGCCAGCAGCTTAGGGGGATCCCAAGAGACCCAGTACTTC. Translated: CASSLGGSQETQYF.

This chain links TRBV27 with TRBJ1-4, with D hard to call. V was shortened by 6 bases and J by 6 bases, with 20 bases between the two germline ends. Per the germline V gene, CDR1 is MNHEY and CDR2 is SMNVEV (reference sequence). This CDR3 has 16 amino acids. DNA for the CDR3: TGTGCCAGCAGCCTTGGTAGGCCACCCGGGGATGAAAAACTGTTTTTT. Translation gives CASSLGRPPGDEKLFF.

V usage is TRBV6-4 and J usage is TRBJ2-1; 11 bases line up with TRBD2. Trimming took 6 bases from V and 0 from J; bases not matched to a gene: 16. There are 20 residues in the CDR3. In germline, CDR1 is MRHNA, CDR2 SNTAGT. CDR3: CASRYKIGLAGQSSYNEQFF. CDR3 bases: TGTGCCAGCAGATACAAGATAGGACTAGCGGGCCAAAGCTCCTACAATGAGCAGTTCTTC.

The chain links TRBV11-2 to TRBJ2-1; 7 bases are shared with TRBD1. Germline loops: CDR1 SGHAT, CDR2 FQNNGV. This CDR3 has 14 residues. J gave up 15 bases and V 5 bases, and 16 bases lay outside the gene matches. In DNA, the CDR3 is TGTGCCAGCAGCCCTCCGGGACAGCCCCCTCCACCGTTCTTC. This translates into CASSPPGQPPPPFF.

The chain links TRBV5-1 to TRBJ1-4, with 7 nucleotides matching TRBD1. The V gene's germline CDR1 is SGHRS and CDR2 YFSETQ. Trimming cost V 0 bases and J 2 bases; bases outside gene matches: 1. The CDR3 length is 15 residues. For the CDR3, the DNA is TGCGCCAGCAGCTTGGCAGGGGGTACTAATGAAAAACTGTTTTTT. This translates into CASSLAGGTNEKLFF. The full variable domain, in which reference TRBV5-1 and TRBJ1-4 provide the parts outside the CDR3, is KAGVTQTPRYLIKTRGQQVTLSCSPISGHRSVSWYQQTPGQGLQFLFEYFSETQRNKGNFPGRFSGRQFSNSRSEMNVSTLELGDSALYLCASSLAGGTNEKLFFGSGTQLSVL.

The rearrangement links TRBV20-1 to TRBJ2-5; D is uncertain. Trimming removed 4 bases from V and 1 base from J, with 4 bases in between. Germline assignment: CDR1 DFQATT and CDR2 SNEGSKA (reference sequence). The CDR3 totals 11 residues. CDR3 loop: CSATSQETQYF. As DNA, the CDR3 is TGCAGTGCTACTAGCCAAGAGACCCAGTACTTC.